A selection of T cell receptor beta chains follows, all from one sample in a study of CD8 T cells in ankylosing spondylitis. TCRdb used MiXCR to reprocess the 5' RACE reads, holding one entry per CDR3 protein. The profile covers 110,000 to 150,000 distinct CDR3 sequences, with roughly 8% appearing a single time and roughly 7.2% taken by the ten largest. The sample consisted of synovial fluid, either unsorted or a sorted T cell fraction (not recorded which). The receptors were sampled from a male donor with ankylosing spondylitis. Each CDR3 is given with its conserved first and last residue. Each record gives: clone size, D gene, V gene, J gene, CDR3 DNA, CDR3 protein. D genes are given only for firm matches. Expanded clones get a size class; other rows say once, few or many, or leave the size out.

size: few; D: .; V: TRBV3-1; J: TRBJ1-1; DNA: TGTGCCAGCAGCCAAAGCGGGGGCGGGAACACTGAAGCTTTCTTT; CDR3: CASSQSGGGNTEAFF
size: few; D: .; V: TRBV20-1; J: TRBJ2-1; DNA: TGCAGTGCTAGTGAAAGAAGGTACTACAATGAGCAGTTCTTC; CDR3: CSASERRYYNEQFF
size: few; D: .; V: TRBV20-1; J: TRBJ1-6; DNA: TGCAGTGCTAGTTTGTTGACGAATTCACCCCTCCACTTT; CDR3: CSASLLTNSPLHF
size: .; D: TRBD1; V: TRBV5-6; J: TRBJ1-5; DNA: TGTGCCAGCAGCCTTTCTTGGACAGGGGGTCAGCCCCAGCATTTT; CDR3: CASSLSWTGGQPQHF
size: many; D: .; V: TRBV7-2; J: TRBJ2-3; DNA: TGTGCCAGCAGCTTTAGGTCCGATACGCAGTATTTT; CDR3: CASSFRSDTQYF
size: many; D: TRBD2; V: TRBV20-1; J: TRBJ2-1; DNA: TGCAGTGCTAGAGGATTCGACGCGGGAGGGAGCTCCTACAATGAGCAGTTCTTC; CDR3: CSARGFDAGGSSYNEQFF
size: once; D: .; V: TRBV20-1; J: TRBJ1-1; DNA: TGCAGGGCCGCGGGGGGAGCTGAAACTGAAGCTTTCTTT; CDR3: CRAAGGAETEAFF
size: .; D: TRBD1; V: TRBV9; J: TRBJ2-1; DNA: TGTGCCAGCAGCGTAGTGGGACAGGGGTACAATGAGCAGTTCTTC; CDR3: CASSVVGQGYNEQFF
size: .; D: .; V: TRBV9; J: TRBJ2-2; DNA: TGTGCCAGCAGCGGACTCCTCCAGGGAAGGTACACCGGGGAGCTGTTTTTT; CDR3: CASSGLLQGRYTGELFF
size: few; D: TRBD1; V: TRBV4-3; J: TRBJ2-5; DNA: TGCGCCAGCAGCCCCCGGACGGGGACAGCTGAGACCCAGTACTTC; CDR3: CASSPRTGTAETQYF
size: few; D: TRBD2; V: TRBV29-1; J: TRBJ2-1; DNA: TGCAGCGTCCCCGGTGGAGCTAGCGGGAGCTCCTACAATGAGCAGTTCTTC; CDR3: CSVPGGASGSSYNEQFF
size: few; D: .; V: TRBV7-9; J: TRBJ2-7; DNA: TGTGCCAGCAGCTTCGGGGGGGACAGGGTCTACGAGCAGTACTTC; CDR3: CASSFGGDRVYEQYF
size: .; D: .; V: TRBV2; J: TRBJ2-6; DNA: TGTGCCAGCGAACAGTCTGGGGCCAACGTCCTGACTTTC; CDR3: CASEQSGANVLTF
size: many; D: TRBD1; V: TRBV3-1; J: TRBJ1-1; DNA: TGTGCCAGCAGCCCCAGGGACAGCATGAACACTGAAGCTTTCTTT; CDR3: CASSPRDSMNTEAFF
size: few; D: TRBD1; V: TRBV20-1; J: TRBJ1-1; DNA: TGCAGTGCTAAACCGGGACAGAGGAACACTGAAGCTTTCTTT; CDR3: CSAKPGQRNTEAFF
size: many; D: TRBD1; V: TRBV29-1; J: TRBJ2-1; DNA: TGCAGCGTTGGTGGACAGGGGGAGCAGTTCTTC; CDR3: CSVGGQGEQFF
size: many; D: .; V: TRBV6-1; J: TRBJ1-2; DNA: TGTGCCAGCAGCCTTCAGGACACCTATGGCTACACCTTC; CDR3: CASSLQDTYGYTF
size: .; D: .; V: TRBV11-3; J: TRBJ2-1; DNA: TGTGCCAGCAGCCTGGGGGTAACAATGGGTGAGCAGTTCTTC; CDR3: CASSLGVTMGEQFF
size: .; D: TRBD1; V: TRBV18; J: TRBJ1-2; DNA: TGTGCCAGCTCACCCAAACTCAGGGGGGAGTTTGGTGGCTACACCTTC; CDR3: CASSPKLRGEFGGYTF
size: few; D: .; V: TRBV20-1; J: TRBJ1-4; DNA: TGCAGTGCTAGGTTCTCTGAGGAAAAACTGTTTTTT; CDR3: CSARFSEEKLFF
size: few; D: TRBD1; V: TRBV7-2; J: TRBJ2-7; DNA: TGTGCCAGCAGCTTAGCGGGACAGGGAAGCGAGCAGTACTTC; CDR3: CASSLAGQGSEQYF
size: .; D: .; V: TRBV6-1; J: TRBJ2-3; DNA: TGTGCCAGCAGTAAGACAGGTCCGAACACAGATACGCAGTATTTT; CDR3: CASSKTGPNTDTQYF
size: few; D: .; V: TRBV7-9; J: TRBJ1-2; DNA: TGTGCCAGCAGCTTCCGTGAGGGGAACTATGGCTACACCTTC; CDR3: CASSFREGNYGYTF
size: few; D: .; V: TRBV12-5; J: TRBJ1-1; DNA: TGTGCTAGTCTTCCGGACAGTAGAGTGGGGGATAAAGCTTTCTTT; CDR3: CASLPDSRVGDKAFF
size: many; D: .; V: TRBV28; J: TRBJ1-1; DNA: TGTGCCAGCAGTTTACGAAGAGAAGCTTTCTTT; CDR3: CASSLRREAFF
size: .; D: .; V: TRBV7-3; J: TRBJ2-1; DNA: TGTGCCAGCAGCCCGGGTAGGGAGTACAATGAGCAGTTCTTC; CDR3: CASSPGREYNEQFF
size: .; D: TRBD1; V: TRBV5-1; J: TRBJ2-1; DNA: TGCGCCAGCAGCTTGGAGGGGGCGCGTTCCTACAATGAGCAGTTCTTC; CDR3: CASSLEGARSYNEQFF
size: .; D: TRBD2; V: TRBV27; J: TRBJ2-7; DNA: TGTGCCAGCAGTTTCGCGGGGGGTCATCACTACGAGCAGTACTTC; CDR3: CASSFAGGHHYEQYF
size: many; D: TRBD1; V: TRBV7-2; J: TRBJ1-5; DNA: TGTGCCAGCAGCTTAAGTTGGCAGGGGGCAAATCAGCCCCAGCATTTT; CDR3: CASSLSWQGANQPQHF
size: many; D: TRBD2; V: TRBV7-2; J: TRBJ2-3; DNA: TGTGCCAGCAGCTTACGGACTAGCGGGAGGGCTACGCAGTATTTT; CDR3: CASSLRTSGRATQYF